The 9 T cell receptor beta chains below all came from one sample that was sequenced in a study of T cells in Graves' hyperthyroidism and ophthalmopathy. Amplified TCR beta CDR3 regions came from RNA transcripts. When the TCR CDR3 underwent first-round RT-PCR, the HTBI primer set was used. TCRdb passed the multiplex PCR reads through MiXCR, listing each CDR3 protein once. The table includes hundreds of thousands of distinct CDR3 sequences, roughly 15% detected once. Sequencing used blood. Source of these receptors: a woman aged 40 to 50 with Graves' ophthalmopathy.

This clonotype came up many times. The chain has TRBV20-1 and TRBJ2-5; D not certain. The CDR3 is made up of 11 amino acids. Trimming removed 6 bases at V and 5 bases at J, with 10 bases between. In germline, CDR1 is DFQATT, CDR2 SNEGSKA (reference sequence). For the CDR3, the DNA is TGCAGTGCCATAGAGGTGGAGACCCAGTACTTC. Its translation is CSAIEVETQYF.

This clonotype was counted many times. The chain carries TRBV19 and TRBJ1-5; maybe TRBD1 (6 bases). The germline V and J ends were trimmed by 5 bases and 6 bases, with 17 bases remaining between them. The CDR3 totals 15 residues. The V gene's germline CDR1 is LNHDA and CDR2 SQIVND (reference sequence). The CDR3 protein is CASSGYGQIIQPQHF. In DNA, the CDR3 is TGTGCCAGTAGTGGCTATGGACAGATCATTCAGCCCCAGCATTTT.

This clonotype was counted many times. It is likely a read error, because the conserved phenylalanine at the end of the CDR3 is missing. In DNA, the CDR3 is TGTGCCAGCAGTTACCCAAGGACTCTCTCCTACGAGCAGTACCTC. Translating gives CASSYPRTLSYEQYL. The chain recombines TRBV6-2 or TRBV6-3 with TRBJ2-7, with a weak D call TRBD2 (5 bases). The CDR3 extends over 15 amino acids. V was shortened by 2 bases and J by 0 bases, with 11 bases between the two germline ends. In germline, CDR1 is MNHEY, CDR2 SVGEGT.

This clonotype has a count of ten or more. The chain carries TRBV20-1 and TRBJ2-7; TRBD2 matches 11 bases. CDR3 size: 17 residues. CDR1 is DFQATT, CDR2 SNEGSKA, per germline (reference sequence). V lost 1 base, J lost 2 bases, and 10 bases stayed unmatched. This chain's CDR3 is CSARATSGSVVTYEQYF. The CDR3, as DNA: TGCAGTGCTAGAGCAACTAGCGGGAGCGTAGTTACCTACGAGCAGTACTTC.

This clonotype showed up many times. The V gene is TRBV12-3 or TRBV12-4, the J gene TRBJ1-2, with 7 bases aligning to TRBD1. The CDR3 consists of 17 residues. Trimming took 6 bases from V and 2 from J; bases not matched to a gene: 15. The CDR3 DNA follows: TGTGCCAGCAGCCCTGTGTCCGGACAGGCCACGAACTATGGCTACACCTTC. Translating it yields CASSPVSGQATNYGYTF.

This clonotype has ten or more counts. This chain connects TRBV12-3 or TRBV12-4 to TRBJ1-5; the D gene is possibly TRBD1 (5 bases). The CDR3 is made up of 17 amino acids. Trimming removed 0 bases from V and 5 bases from J, with 17 bases in between. The CDR3 DNA reads TGTGCCAGCAGTTTAGCGCTTATCGAGGGGTTGTATCAGCCCCAGCATTTT. Residues: CASSLALIEGLYQPQHF.

V is TRBV10-3 and J is TRBJ1-2; D is possibly TRBD1 (5 bases). V shed 2 bases and J shed 6 bases, with 13 bases lying between them. CDR1 and CDR2 from the germline V gene are ENHRY and SYGVKD. CDR3 length equals 14 residues. CDR3 region: CAISESQGRDGYTF. The DNA of the CDR3 is TGTGCCATCAGTGAGAGTCAGGGTCGGGATGGCTACACCTTC.

The chain employs TRBV5-1 and TRBJ2-5; D possibly corresponds to TRBD1 (5 bases). The germline gives CDR1 SGHRS, CDR2 YFSETQ. Trimming shortened V by 1 base and J by 2 bases, and 15 bases separated the two germline ends. The CDR3 loop spans 16 amino acids. The CDR3 nucleotides are TGCGCCAGCAGCTTGCTCCGACAGACCGGACAAGAGACCCAGTACTTC. Translated: CASSLLRQTGQETQYF.

In its sample, this clonotype was seen many times. CDR3 DNA sequence: TGTGCCAGCAGCTTAATGACAGATACGCAGTATTTT. Protein: CASSLMTDTQYF. The V call is TRBV7-8, the J call TRBJ2-3; no reliable D call. The germline V gene encodes CDR1 SGHVS and CDR2 FQNEAQ. This CDR3 is 12 amino acids long. V dropped 2 bases and J dropped 3 bases, with 3 bases sitting between them.